Below are 31 T cell receptor beta chains sequenced from a single sample in a study of chemoradiotherapy in HPV16-positive cancers. TCRdb keeps only in-frame clones here, not all; method: immunoSEQ multiplex PCR. The data contain about 3,200 clones, under 95% of them singletons. The sample in question was blood, obtained from a patient who underwent chemoradiotherapy. Receptor source: a human donor with HPV-associated anogenital cancer.

J is TRBJ2-3 and V is TRBV5-5; TRBD2 matches 8 bases. V lost 4 bases, J lost 5 bases, and 9 bases stayed unmatched. The CDR3 extends over 15 amino acids. The V gene's germline CDR1 is SGHKS and CDR2 YYEKEE (reference sequence). The CDR3 sequence: CASSPLRLAGDTQYF. The CDR3 coding sequence is TGTGCCAGCAGCCCCCTCCGGCTAGCGGGAGATACGCAGTATTTT.

The table lists this clone with a few counts. V is TRBV29-1 and J is TRBJ2-7; 9 bases match TRBD2. The junction had 9 bases not matched to a gene; V was cut back by 8 bases and J by 4 bases. This CDR3 contains 13 residues. Germline loops: CDR1 SQVTM, CDR2 ANQGSEA. The CDR3 nucleotides read TGCAGCTTCCTTGGGACTAGCCTGTACGAGCAGTACTTC. This codes for CSFLGTSLYEQYF.

This chain uses TRBV6-5 with TRBJ2-2; D may be TRBD1 (6 bases). Germline V gives CDR1 MNHEY, CDR2 SVGAGI. The CDR3 has 13 amino acids. The V and J ends lost 4 bases and 7 bases respectively, with 10 bases between them. Here the CDR3 DNA reads TGTGCCAGCAGTTTACAGGGAATCGGGGAGCTGTTTTTT. Protein sequence: CASSLQGIGELFF.

The chain carries TRBV5-4 and TRBJ2-7, with 9 bases that match TRBD1. This CDR3 has 15 amino acids. CDR1 is SGHNT and CDR2 is YYREEE in the germline V gene (reference sequence). The junction had 4 bases not matched to a gene; V was cut back by 0 bases and J by 3 bases. The CDR3 here is CASSLGGTGIYEQYF. CDR3 bases: TGTGCCAGCAGCTTGGGGGGGACAGGGATCTACGAGCAGTACTTC. The full variable domain, completed using reference TRBV5-4 and TRBJ2-7, is ETGVTQSPTHLIKTRGQQVTLRCSSQSGHNTVSWYQQALGQGPQFIFQYYREEENGRGNFPPRFSGLQFPNYSSELNVNALELDDSALYLCASSLGGTGIYEQYFGPGTRLTVT.

V is TRBV10-3 and J is TRBJ2-2; D not certain. Looked up from germline, CDR1 is ENHRY and CDR2 is SYGVKD. The CDR3 totals 14 residues. The V gene lost 5 bases and the J gene lost 3 bases, with 10 bases spanning the gap. CDR3 loop: CAISISWDTGELFF. In DNA form, the CDR3 reads TGTGCCATCAGTATATCCTGGGACACCGGGGAGCTGTTTTTT.

This clone was detected a few times. A junction boundary mismatches the germline segment, possibly from a read error. The V gene is TRBV7-7, the J gene TRBJ2-2; D is undetermined. The CDR3 is 12 residues long. Germline values: CDR1 SSHAT, CDR2 FNYEAQ (reference sequence). CDR3 residues: CASSFLDGELFF. The CDR3 DNA reads as TGTGCTAGCAGCTTTTTGGACGGGGAGCTGTTTTTT.

This chain links TRBV7-2 with TRBJ2-7; D gene unclear. The CDR3 runs 14 residues. With 5 bases removed from V and 4 bases from J, the gap between germline ends came to 15 bases. Germline CDR1 and CDR2: SGHTA and FQGNSA. The CDR3 reads CASSPRSGGYEQYF. The CDR3 region has the DNA TGTGCCAGCAGCCCCCGATCTGGCGGATACGAGCAGTACTTC. The full variable domain, in which reference TRBV7-2 and TRBJ2-7 provide the parts outside the CDR3, is GAGVSQSPSNKVTEKGKDVELRCDPISGHTALYWYRQSLGQGLEFLIYFQGNSAPDKSGLPSDRFSAERTGGSVSTLTIQRTQQEDSAVYLCASSPRSGGYEQYFGPGTRLTVT.

The genes are TRBV19 and TRBJ2-5; no reliable D call. Deletions cut 3 bases from V and 5 bases from J, with 16 bases between. Germline V gene lookup returns CDR1 LNHDA and CDR2 SQIVND (reference sequence). There are 15 residues in the CDR3. CDR3 sequence: CASSISPSRFETQYF. DNA for the CDR3: TGTGCCAGTAGTATCTCCCCTAGTCGGTTTGAGACCCAGTACTTC.

V usage is TRBV28 and J usage is TRBJ2-6; D gene unclear. The germline CDR1 and CDR2 sequences are MDHEN and SYDVKM. The CDR3 covers 16 residues. With 5 bases removed from V and 0 bases from J, the gap between germline ends came to 11 bases. CDR3 loop: CASSHLKDSGANVLTF. The CDR3 nucleotides read TGTGCCAGCAGTCATCTAAAGGACTCTGGGGCCAACGTCCTGACTTTC. Combining the CDR3 with reference TRBV28 and TRBJ2-6 gives the whole variable domain DVKVTQSSRYLVKRTGEKVFLECVQDMDHENMFWYRQDPGLGLRLIYFSYDVKMKEKGDIPEGYSVSREKKERFSLILESASTNQTSMYLCASSHLKDSGANVLTFGAGSRLTVL.

The chain uses TRBV7-8 and TRBJ2-7; maybe TRBD1 (5 bases). The germline V gene has CDR1 SGHVS and CDR2 FQNEAQ. V lost 1 base and J lost 5, with 18 bases in between. The CDR3 sequence is 16 residues long. The CDR3 spells CASSLELSRELHEQYF. The CDR3 bases are TGTGCCAGCAGCTTAGAGTTGTCCAGGGAACTCCACGAGCAGTACTTC. Filled out from reference TRBV7-8 and TRBJ2-7, the complete variable domain reads GAGVSQSPRYKVAKRGQDVALRCDPISGHVSLFWYQQALGQGPEFLTYFQNEAQLDKSGLPSDRFFAERPEGSVSTLKIQRTQQEDSAVYLCASSLELSRELHEQYFGPGTRLTVT.

The chain has TRBV18 and TRBJ1-5; 9 bases are shared with TRBD1. The CDR3 runs to 17 residues. Per germline, CDR1 KGHSH and CDR2 LQKENI. The J segment lost 0 bases and the V segment lost 2 bases, leaving 5 bases of the junction unmatched. The CDR3, as DNA: TGTGCCAGCTCACCAGGGACAGGGCTCGGTAGCAATCAGCCCCAGCATTTT. Translated: CASSPGTGLGSNQPQHF.

This chain uses TRBV14 with TRBJ2-2; D unclear. Germline V gene lookup returns CDR1 SGHDN and CDR2 FVKESK. There are 13 residues in the CDR3. V was cut by 3 bases and J by 4 bases, with 6 bases left in between. The CDR3 coding sequence is TGTGCCAGCAGCCAGCGCCGCACCGGGGAGCTGTTTTTT. It translates to CASSQRRTGELFF.

The chain carries TRBV5-1 and TRBJ1-1; TRBD1 is a possible D gene (5 bases). V lost 0 bases to trimming and J lost 4 bases, with 7 bases between them. This CDR3 has 13 residues. The germline V gene has CDR1 SGHRS and CDR2 YFSETQ. The CDR3 DNA is TGCGCCAGCAGCTTGGGCGGGGGCACTGAAGCTTTCTTT. Protein product: CASSLGGGTEAFF.

The rearrangement uses TRBV5-4 and TRBJ2-5; 7 bases fit TRBD1. The V and J ends lost 0 bases and 0 bases, in that order; junction bases with no gene match: 8. This CDR3 has 17 residues. The germline gives CDR1 SGHNT, CDR2 YYREEE (reference sequence). This CDR3 reads CASSLVFLGQHQETQYF. The DNA for the CDR3 is TGTGCCAGCAGCTTGGTTTTTTTGGGACAGCACCAAGAGACCCAGTACTTC.

This chain connects TRBV9 to TRBJ2-2, with 10 bases aligning to TRBD1. V shed 4 bases and J 7 bases; nucleotides not matched to a gene: 10. The CDR3 is 16 amino acids. Germline values: CDR1 SGDLS, CDR2 YYNGEE. CDR3 coding DNA: TGTGCCAGCAGCTCCCGGGACAGGGGTTTCGGCGGGGAGCTGTTTTTT. Encoded protein: CASSSRDRGFGGELFF.

This sequence joins TRBV25-1 and TRBJ1-5; no clear D gene. Trimming removed 1 base at V and 7 bases at J, with 8 bases between. The CDR3 contains 13 residues. From germline, CDR1 is MGHDK and CDR2 SYGVNS. The CDR3 DNA follows: TGTGCCAGCAGTGAATGGGATAACCAGCCCCAGCATTTT. This encodes CASSEWDNQPQHF.

The J gene is TRBJ2-7, the V gene TRBV29-1; no reliable D call. V gave up 7 bases and J gave up 7 bases, with 14 bases separating them. This CDR3 contains 11 residues. Germline V gives CDR1 SQVTM, CDR2 ANQGSEA. In nucleotides, the CDR3 is TGCAGCGCCAGGACCGTCTATGAGCAGTACTTC. Translated, it gives CSARTVYEQYF.

J is TRBJ2-7 and V is TRBV4-1; 10 nucleotides align to TRBD2. CDR1 is MGHRA and CDR2 is YSYEKL in the germline V gene. Trimming at V came to 4 bases and at J to 6 bases, leaving 12 bases not matched to a gene. The CDR3 is made up of 16 amino acids. The CDR3 here is CASSPLPSGRVVEQYF. The CDR3 DNA is TGCGCCAGCAGCCCATTACCCAGCGGGAGGGTCGTCGAGCAGTACTTC.

The chain carries TRBV7-2 and TRBJ1-2, with D possibly matching TRBD1 (6 bases). Trimming cost V 3 bases and J 1 base, with 15 bases left between them. The germline CDR1 and CDR2 sequences are SGHTA and FQGNSA. The CDR3 totals 16 residues. CDR3 nucleotides: TGTGCCAGCAGCTTGTGGGGGACACGAAATAACTATGGCTACACCTTC. Protein product: CASSLWGTRNNYGYTF.

V gene TRBV4-3 combines with J gene TRBJ2-6; TRBD1 matches 7 bases. The CDR3 consists of 17 residues. J was trimmed by 2 bases and V by 1 base; bases with no gene match: 5. Per germline, CDR1 LGHNA and CDR2 YSLEER. The CDR3 nucleotides are TGCGCCAGCAGCCAAGTCCAGGGGGTAGCTGGGGCCAACGTCCTGACTTTC. Translated: CASSQVQGVAGANVLTF.

The chain joins TRBV19 to TRBJ2-5; 8 nucleotides agree with TRBD2. Germline CDR1 LNHDA, CDR2 SQIVND (reference sequence). The CDR3 is made up of 14 amino acids. The ends lost 6 bases at V and 9 bases at J; junction bases unmatched: 12. The CDR3 reads CASRVSGGKSAQYF. CDR3 DNA sequence: TGTGCCAGTAGAGTGAGCGGGGGAAAGTCGGCCCAGTACTTC.

J is TRBJ2-3 and V is TRBV7-2, with a tentative D call TRBD1 (5 bases). The CDR3 covers 12 residues. The germline V and J ends were trimmed by 1 base and 8 bases, with 7 bases remaining between them. The germline gives CDR1 SGHTA, CDR2 FQGNSA. In nucleotides, the CDR3 is TGTGCCAGCAGCTTAGGTGGGGCTACGCAGTATTTT. It codes for CASSLGGATQYF.

The chain recombines TRBV7-2 with TRBJ1-6; 7 bases fit TRBD1. V dropped 5 bases and J dropped 7; count of bases not matched to a gene: 11. From germline, CDR1 is SGHTA and CDR2 FQGNSA. The CDR3 runs 16 residues. The CDR3 loop is CASSQTGQRSNSPLHF. DNA for the CDR3: TGTGCCAGCAGCCAGACAGGGCAACGGAGCAATTCACCCCTCCACTTT. The whole variable domain, filled in from reference TRBV7-2 and TRBJ1-6, reads GAGVSQSPSNKVTEKGKDVELRCDPISGHTALYWYRQSLGQGLEFLIYFQGNSAPDKSGLPSDRFSAERTGGSVSTLTIQRTQQEDSAVYLCASSQTGQRSNSPLHFGNGTRLTVT.

This chain joins TRBV9 and TRBJ2-7; TRBD2 matches at 8 bases. Germline V gene data show CDR1 as SGDLS and CDR2 as YYNGEE. The CDR3 is 16 amino acids. Trimming removed 0 bases from V and 0 bases from J; junction bases left unmatched: 5. CDR3 nucleotides: TGTGCCAGCAGCGTAGGGGGCGGGAGGCCCTCCTACGAGCAGTACTTC. As protein: CASSVGGGRPSYEQYF.

The V call is TRBV5-5, the J call TRBJ1-1; no definite D call. The CDR3 totals 15 residues. The germline V gene encodes CDR1 SGHKS and CDR2 YYEKEE (reference sequence). V lost 3 bases, J lost 0 bases, and 12 bases lay in between. CDR3: CASSSPGVMNTEAFF. The CDR3 nucleotides are TGTGCCAGCAGCTCCCCGGGTGTTATGAACACTGAAGCTTTCTTT.

The J gene is TRBJ2-2, the V gene TRBV19; no firm D call. Trimming removed 5 bases from V and 2 bases from J, with 18 bases in between. From germline, CDR1 is LNHDA and CDR2 SQIVND (reference sequence). CDR3 length: 17 amino acids. The CDR3 sequence: CASSLKSVSLNTGELFF. CDR3 nucleotide sequence: TGTGCCAGTAGTCTAAAGTCGGTATCTCTAAACACCGGGGAGCTGTTTTTT. Supplemented by reference TRBV19 and TRBJ2-2, the full variable domain reads DGGITQSPKYLFRKEGQNVTLSCEQNLNHDAMYWYRQDPGQGLRLIYYSQIVNDFQKGDIAEGYSVSREKKESFPLTVTSAQKNPTAFYLCASSLKSVSLNTGELFFGEGSRLTVL.

The chain recombines TRBV19 with TRBJ1-4; D not resolved. CDR1 is LNHDA, CDR2 SQIVND, per germline (reference sequence). There are 13 residues in the CDR3. The germline V and J ends were trimmed by 7 bases and 8 bases, with 14 bases remaining between them. The chain's CDR3 is CASNGSRGEKLFF. The CDR3 region has the DNA TGTGCCAGTAACGGCAGCCGAGGCGAAAAACTGTTTTTT. The full variable domain, with the rest looked up from reference TRBV19 and TRBJ1-4, is DGGITQSPKYLFRKEGQNVTLSCEQNLNHDAMYWYRQDPGQGLRLIYYSQIVNDFQKGDIAEGYSVSREKKESFPLTVTSAQKNPTAFYLCASNGSRGEKLFFGSGTQLSVL.

J is TRBJ1-5 and V is TRBV30, with 8 bases that match TRBD1. CDR3 size: 16 residues. The germline V gene encodes CDR1 GTSNPN and CDR2 SVGIG (reference sequence). J lost 5 bases, V lost 3 bases, and 12 bases had no gene match. The CDR3 DNA sequence: TGTGCCTGGAGGGGGGCTCCAGGGGGCGAGGATCAGCCCCAGCATTTT. This gives the protein CAWRGAPGGEDQPQHF.

The rearrangement links TRBV9 to TRBJ2-1, with D tentatively TRBD1 or TRBD2 (6 bases each). Germline assignment: CDR1 SGDLS and CDR2 YYNGEE. The CDR3 consists of 15 residues. The V end was cut by 1 base, the J end by 2 bases, with 10 bases between. CDR3 loop: CASSVFGGPYNEQFF. Written as DNA, the CDR3 is TGTGCCAGCAGCGTATTTGGGGGGCCCTACAATGAGCAGTTCTTC.

The DNA of the CDR3 is TGCGCCAGCAGCCTGGGGACTAGCGGGGGAAGGAGCAATGAGCAGTTCTTC. Translating it yields CASSLGTSGGRSNEQFF. The chain is built from TRBV5-1 and TRBJ2-1, with 14 positions matching TRBD2. After removal of 4 bases from V and 6 bases from J, the junction contained 9 bases not matched to a gene. The CDR3 extends over 17 amino acids. Germline V gene data show CDR1 as SGHRS and CDR2 as YFSETQ.

The V call is TRBV1, the J call TRBJ2-7; TRBD2 reflects the table's D call only, with no check against the DNA. TRBV1 is listed as a pseudogene. This CDR3 region has 16 residues. The CDR3 loop reads CTSSQVTGTVAYEQYF. CDR3 nucleotide sequence: TGCACCAGCAGCCAAGTGACCGGGACTGTGGCCTACGAGCAGTACTTC.